The following is a T cell receptor (beta chain) sequence with its context. Its antigen is unknown. This sample stems from a study of graft-versus-host responses after intestinal transplantation. Study results and caveats: Peak circulating GvH clone levels tracked with early post-transplant HvG declines.

Generated by immunoSEQ multiplex PCR, the TCRdb table keeps only in-frame clones and is missing some. The profile covers under 50,000 clones, with 85% to 95% appearing a single time and roughly 4% taken by the ten largest. Material: PBMCs, obtained 700 to 750 days after intestinal transplantation. This receptor was obtained from a human patient who received an intestinal transplant, so some T cells may come from the graft donor.

The CDR3 protein is CASSSPGGGYGYTF. CDR3 in DNA: TGTGCCAGCAGTTCTCCGGGAGGAGGCTATGGCTACACCTTC. This sequence joins TRBV7-2 and TRBJ1-2; D call uncertain. There are 14 residues in the CDR3. The germline V gene encodes CDR1 SGHTA and CDR2 FQGNSA. Deletions cut 6 bases from V and 4 bases from J, with 15 bases between.